This TCR beta chain was observed in a study of beta chain features in type 1 diabetes. cDNA synthesis used the whole RNA isolate, giving expressed TCRB sequences. Libraries were prepared by immunoSEQ multiplex PCR; TCRdb keeps only in-frame clonotypes and omits some of them. The sample shows 400,000 to 600,000 clones, approximately 30% of them seen only once. Study-level points and caveats: Type 1 diabetes patients had fewer VDJ junction insertions and more deletions.

As regards this clone: Its antigen is currently unknown.

Staining for CD45RO/CCR7/CD25/CD127/CD95/CD27 allowed sorting of CD4+ naive, central memory, regulatory and stem cell-like memory cells. CDR3 length equals 17 residues. Trimming removed 6 bases from V and 4 bases from J, with 24 bases in between. Germline assignment: CDR1 MGHDK and CDR2 SYGVNS. Material: naive CD4+ T cells from blood. The rearrangement joins TRBV25-1 to TRBJ1-2; TRBD1 is a possible D gene (5 bases). This TCR came from a man between 18 and 35 years old in good health. This CDR3 reads CASRIGAQRGCPYGYTF. The CDR3, as DNA: TGTGCCAGCAGGATCGGGGCGCAGAGGGGCTGCCCCTATGGCTACACCTTC.